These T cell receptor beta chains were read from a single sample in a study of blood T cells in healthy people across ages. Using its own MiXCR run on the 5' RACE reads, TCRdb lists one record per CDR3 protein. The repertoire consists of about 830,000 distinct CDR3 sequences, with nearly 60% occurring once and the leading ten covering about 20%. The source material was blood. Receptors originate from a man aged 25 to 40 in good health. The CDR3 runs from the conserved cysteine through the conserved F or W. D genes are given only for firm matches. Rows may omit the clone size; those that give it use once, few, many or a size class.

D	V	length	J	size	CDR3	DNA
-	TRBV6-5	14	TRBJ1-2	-	CASSTSRRSYGYTF	TGTGCCAGCAGTACGTCCAGGCGGAGCTATGGCTACACCTTC
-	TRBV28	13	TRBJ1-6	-	CASRPFRNSPLHF	TGTGCCAGCAGACCATTCAGGAATTCACCCCTCCACTTT
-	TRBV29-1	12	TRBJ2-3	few	CSVEKAGDTQYF	TGCAGCGTTGAAAAGGCTGGAGACACGCAGTATTTT
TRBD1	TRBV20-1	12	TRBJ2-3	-	CSASSGQAAQYF	TGCAGTGCTAGCTCAGGACAGGCAGCGCAGTATTTT
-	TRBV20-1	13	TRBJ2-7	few	CSARYALSYEQYF	TGCAGTGCTAGATACGCCCTCTCCTACGAGCAGTACTTC
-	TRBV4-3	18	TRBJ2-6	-	CASSQEGGGQVWANVLTF	TGCGCCAGCAGCCAAGAGGGGGGAGGACAGGTCTGGGCCAACGTCCTGACTTTC
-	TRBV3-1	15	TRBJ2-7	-	CASSQGGNSYNEQYF	TGTGCCAGCAGCCAAGGCGGAAACTCCTACAATGAGCAGTACTTC
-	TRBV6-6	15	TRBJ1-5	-	CASSRDRNSNQPQHF	TGTGCCAGCAGCCGCGACAGGAATAGCAATCAGCCCCAGCATTTT
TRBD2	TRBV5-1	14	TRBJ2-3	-	CASSSRLAADTQYF	TGCGCCAGCAGCTCCCGACTAGCAGCGGATACGCAGTATTTT
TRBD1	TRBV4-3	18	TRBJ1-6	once	CASSQAPRDRGPRSPLHF	TGCGCCAGCAGCCAAGCTCCCCGGGACAGGGGTCCAAGATCACCCCTCCACTTT
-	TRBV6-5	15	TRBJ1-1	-	CASSPSRRNLGRAFF	TGTGCCAGCAGTCCCTCACGGCGTAACCTGGGACGAGCTTTCTTT
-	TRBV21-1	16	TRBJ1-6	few	CASSKGAGTGVSPLHF	TGTGCCAGCAGCAAAGGGGCAGGGACAGGCGTCTCACCCCTCCACTTT
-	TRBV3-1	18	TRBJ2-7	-	CASSQALRRATDTYEQYF	TGTGCCAGCAGCCAAGCTCTCCGGCGGGCGACCGACACCTACGAGCAGTACTTC
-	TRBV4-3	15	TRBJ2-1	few	CASRSGTSGYNEQFF	TGCGCCAGCAGATCTGGGACCAGCGGCTACAATGAGCAGTTCTTC
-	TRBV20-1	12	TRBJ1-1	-	CSARALGTEAFF	TGCAGTGCTAGAGCGTTAGGAACTGAAGCTTTCTTT
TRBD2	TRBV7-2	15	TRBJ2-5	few	CASSRLAGNQETQYF	TGTGCCAGCAGCCGACTAGCGGGGAACCAAGAGACCCAGTACTTC
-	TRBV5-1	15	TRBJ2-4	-	CASSLDSPGYAQQYF	TGCGCCAGCAGCTTGGACAGCCCTGGTTATGCTCAGCAGTACTTC
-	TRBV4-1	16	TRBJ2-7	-	CASSQAYGTNFYEQYF	TGCGCCAGCAGCCAAGCATATGGGACAAACTTCTACGAGCAGTACTTC
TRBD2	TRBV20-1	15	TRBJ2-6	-	CSASGEGSGANVLTF	TGCAGTGCTAGCGGGGAGGGATCTGGGGCCAACGTCCTGACTTTC
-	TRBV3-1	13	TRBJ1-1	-	CASSALWNTEAFF	TGTGCCAGCTCTGCACTCTGGAACACTGAAGCTTTCTTT
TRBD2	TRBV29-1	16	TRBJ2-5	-	CSAETMTSGRGNEQYF	TGCAGCGCTGAAACTATGACTAGCGGGAGGGGCAATGAGCAGTACTTC
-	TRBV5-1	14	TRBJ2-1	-	CASSLGNSNNEQFF	TGCGCCAGCAGCTTAGGGAATAGCAACAATGAGCAGTTCTTC
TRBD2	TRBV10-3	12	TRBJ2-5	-	CAVSGGEETQYF	TGTGCCGTTAGCGGGGGGGAAGAGACCCAGTACTTC
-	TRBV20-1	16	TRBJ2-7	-	CSATAPSSPLIYEQYF	TGCAGTGCTACGGCCCCCTCTAGTCCCCTAATATACGAGCAGTACTTC
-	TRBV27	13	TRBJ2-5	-	CASSARTPETQYF	TGTGCCAGCAGTGCCCGGACTCCCGAGACCCAGTACTTC
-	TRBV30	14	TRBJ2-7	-	CAWSKGAGAYEQYF	TGTGCCTGGAGTAAAGGGGCAGGGGCCTACGAGCAGTACTTC
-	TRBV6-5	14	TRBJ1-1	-	CASSYEFFSTEAFF	TGTGCCAGCAGTTACGAGTTTTTTTCTACTGAAGCTTTCTTT
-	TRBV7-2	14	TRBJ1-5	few	CASSLEGGAKPQHF	TGTGCCAGCAGCTTAGAAGGAGGAGCGAAGCCCCAGCATTTT
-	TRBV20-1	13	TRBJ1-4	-	CSARRGTNEKLFF	TGCAGTGCGAGGCGCGGGACTAATGAAAAACTGTTTTTT
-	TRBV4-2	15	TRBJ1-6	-	CASSQAGSENSPLHF	TGTGCCAGCAGCCAAGCAGGGTCAGAAAATTCACCCCTCCACTTT
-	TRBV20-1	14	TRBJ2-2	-	CSAPGRVDTGELFF	TGCAGTGCCCCCGGTCGGGTAGACACCGGGGAGCTGTTTTTT
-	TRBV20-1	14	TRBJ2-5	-	CSARSSVHAETQYF	TGCAGTGCTAGATCGTCAGTCCATGCAGAGACCCAGTACTTC
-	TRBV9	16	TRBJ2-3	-	CASSVAGRTDSDTQYF	TGTGCCAGCAGCGTAGCCGGCAGGACAGATTCAGATACGCAGTATTTT
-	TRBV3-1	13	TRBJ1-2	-	CASSQTGRHGYTF	TGTGCCAGCAGCCAAACAGGGCGGCATGGCTACACCTTC
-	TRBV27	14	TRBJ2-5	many	CASSPVTSGETQYF	TGTGCCAGCAGTCCTGTGACTAGTGGAGAGACCCAGTACTTC
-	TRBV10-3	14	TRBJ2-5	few	CATSVGTLQETQYF	TGTGCCACCTCGGTGGGAACCCTCCAAGAGACCCAGTACTTC
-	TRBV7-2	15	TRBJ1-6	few	CASSLDSSQNSPLHF	TGTGCCAGCAGCTTGGACAGTTCTCAAAATTCACCCCTCCACTTT
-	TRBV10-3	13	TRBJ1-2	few	CALSPADNYGYTF	TGTGCTCTTAGTCCAGCCGATAACTATGGCTACACCTTC
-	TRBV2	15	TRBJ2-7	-	CASSEWPASSYEQYF	TGTGCCAGCAGTGAATGGCCAGCTAGCTCCTACGAGCAGTACTTC
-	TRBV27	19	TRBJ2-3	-	CASSLFPLTGDGSTDTQYF	TGTGCCAGCAGTTTATTCCCCTTAACTGGGGACGGTAGCACAGATACGCAGTATTTT
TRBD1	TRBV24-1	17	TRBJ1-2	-	CATSDPRTGGKYYGYTF	TGTGCCACCAGTGACCCACGGACAGGTGGCAAATACTATGGCTACACCTTC
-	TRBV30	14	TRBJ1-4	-	CAWSVGSTTSKLFF	TGTGCCTGGAGTGTAGGGTCTACAACTTCGAAACTGTTTTTT
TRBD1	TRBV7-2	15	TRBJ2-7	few	CASSPGTGPFYEQYF	TGTGCCAGCAGCCCAGGGACAGGACCTTTCTACGAGCAGTACTTC
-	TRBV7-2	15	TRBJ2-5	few	CASSSGTYLQETQYF	TGTGCCAGCAGTTCCGGGACCTACCTTCAAGAGACCCAGTACTTC
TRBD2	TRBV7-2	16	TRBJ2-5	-	CASSLGVSGGEETQYF	TGTGCCAGCAGCTTAGGGGTTAGCGGGGGGGAGGAGACCCAGTACTTC
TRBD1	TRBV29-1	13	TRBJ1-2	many	CSATGQGESGYTF	TGCAGCGCTACAGGACAGGGAGAGTCCGGCTACACCTTC
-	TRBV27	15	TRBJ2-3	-	CASSSTVLGEDTQYF	TGTGCCAGCAGTTCGACGGTCCTGGGGGAGGATACGCAGTATTTT
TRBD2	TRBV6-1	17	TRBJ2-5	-	CASSEETGGVTQETQYF	TGTGCCAGCAGTGAAGAGACGGGAGGAGTAACGCAAGAGACCCAGTACTTC
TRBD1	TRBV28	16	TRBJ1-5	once	CASSSQGRGGDQPQHF	TGTGCCAGCAGTAGTCAAGGGAGAGGGGGCGATCAGCCCCAGCATTTT
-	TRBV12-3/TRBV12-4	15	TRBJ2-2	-	CASRSDAGHTGELFF	TGTGCCAGCAGGTCCGATGCGGGACACACCGGGGAGCTGTTTTTT
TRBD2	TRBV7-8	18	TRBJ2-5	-	CASRGTSRSRGVQETQYF	TGTGCCAGCAGAGGGACTAGCAGATCTCGTGGGGTCCAAGAGACCCAGTACTTC
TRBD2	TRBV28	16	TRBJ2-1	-	CASSLYGGSSYNEQFF	TGTGCCAGCAGTTTATATGGCGGGAGTTCCTACAATGAGCAGTTCTTC
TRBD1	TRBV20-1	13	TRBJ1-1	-	CSATTGENTEAFF	TGCAGTGCAACGACAGGGGAGAACACTGAAGCTTTCTTT
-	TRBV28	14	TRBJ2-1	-	CASSFGGVLDEQFF	TGTGCCAGCAGTTTTGGGGGCGTTTTGGATGAGCAGTTCTTC